This T cell receptor beta chain derives from a study of control samples from healthy donors and cancer patients. The CDR3 runs to 16 residues. V was shortened by 3 bases and J by 2 bases, with 16 bases between the two germline ends. CDR1 is SGDLS, CDR2 YYNGEE, per germline. The method was immunoSEQ multiplex PCR; TCRdb's version includes in-frame clones alone and lacks a portion of them. The sample lists 150,000 to 200,000 clones; 90% to 95% were seen once. The sequence derives from a young woman in good health. The chain couples TRBV9 to TRBJ2-3, with D possibly called TRBD1 or TRBD2 (5 bases each). Sequenced input: blood. The CDR3 here is CASSGPGRPFTDTQYF. As DNA, the CDR3 is TGTGCCAGCAGCGGACCGGGACGGCCGTTCACAGATACGCAGTATTTT.